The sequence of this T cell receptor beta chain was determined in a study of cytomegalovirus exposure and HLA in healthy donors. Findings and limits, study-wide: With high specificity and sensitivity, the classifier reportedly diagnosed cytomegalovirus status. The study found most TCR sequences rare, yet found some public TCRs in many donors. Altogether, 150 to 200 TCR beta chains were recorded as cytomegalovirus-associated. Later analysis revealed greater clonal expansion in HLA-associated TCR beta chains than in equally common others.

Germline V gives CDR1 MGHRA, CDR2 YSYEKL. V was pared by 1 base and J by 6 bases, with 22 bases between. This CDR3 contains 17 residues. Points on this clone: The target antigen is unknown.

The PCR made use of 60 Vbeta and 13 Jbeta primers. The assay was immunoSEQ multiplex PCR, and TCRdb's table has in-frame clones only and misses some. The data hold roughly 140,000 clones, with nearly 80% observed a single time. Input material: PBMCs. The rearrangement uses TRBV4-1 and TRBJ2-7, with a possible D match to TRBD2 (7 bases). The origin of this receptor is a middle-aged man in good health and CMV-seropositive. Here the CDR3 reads CASSQGTGGARVGEQYF. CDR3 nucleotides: TGCGCCAGCAGCCAAGGGACTGGGGGGGCGCGAGTAGGCGAGCAGTACTTC.